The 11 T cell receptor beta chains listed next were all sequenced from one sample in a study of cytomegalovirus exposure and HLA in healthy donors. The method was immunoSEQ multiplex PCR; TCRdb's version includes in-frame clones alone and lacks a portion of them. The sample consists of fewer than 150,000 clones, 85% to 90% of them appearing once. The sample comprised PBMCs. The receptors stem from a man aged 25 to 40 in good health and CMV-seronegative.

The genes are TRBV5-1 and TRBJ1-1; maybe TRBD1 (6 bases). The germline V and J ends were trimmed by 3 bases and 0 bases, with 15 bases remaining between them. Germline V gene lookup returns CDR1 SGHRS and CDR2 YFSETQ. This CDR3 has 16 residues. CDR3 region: CASSSPTGGMNTEAFF. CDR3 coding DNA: TGCGCCAGCAGCTCGCCGACAGGCGGTATGAACACTGAAGCTTTCTTT.

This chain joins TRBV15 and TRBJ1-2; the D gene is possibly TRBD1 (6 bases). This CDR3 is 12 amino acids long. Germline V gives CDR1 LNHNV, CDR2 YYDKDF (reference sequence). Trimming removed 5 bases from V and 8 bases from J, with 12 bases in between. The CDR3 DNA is TGTGCCACCAGCGAGGGGGGGTACGGCTACACCTTC. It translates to CATSEGGYGYTF.

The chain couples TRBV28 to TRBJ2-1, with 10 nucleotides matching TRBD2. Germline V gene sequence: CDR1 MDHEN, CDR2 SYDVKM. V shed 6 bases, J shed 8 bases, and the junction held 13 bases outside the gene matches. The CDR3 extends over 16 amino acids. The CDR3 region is CASSKALAGVRDEQFF. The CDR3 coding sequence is TGTGCCAGCAGCAAGGCGCTAGCGGGAGTCCGCGATGAGCAGTTCTTC.

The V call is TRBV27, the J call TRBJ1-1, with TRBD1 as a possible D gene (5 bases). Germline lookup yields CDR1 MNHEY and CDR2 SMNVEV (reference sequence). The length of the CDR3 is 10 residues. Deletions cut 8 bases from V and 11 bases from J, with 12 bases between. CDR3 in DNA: TGTGCCAGCTACGGGGGTCGTGCTTTCTTT. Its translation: CASYGGRAFF.

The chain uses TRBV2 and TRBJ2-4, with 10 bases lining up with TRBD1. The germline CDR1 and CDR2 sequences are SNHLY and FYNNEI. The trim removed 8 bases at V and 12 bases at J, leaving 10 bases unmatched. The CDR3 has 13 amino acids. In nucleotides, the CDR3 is TGTGCCAGCGGGACCGGACAGGGGGGTAGTCAGTACTTC. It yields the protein CASGTGQGGSQYF.

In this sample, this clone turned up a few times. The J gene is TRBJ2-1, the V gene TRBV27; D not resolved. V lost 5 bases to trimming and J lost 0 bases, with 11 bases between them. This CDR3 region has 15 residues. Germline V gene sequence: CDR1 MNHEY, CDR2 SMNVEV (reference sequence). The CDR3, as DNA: TGTGCCAGCAGTCCGACGGAGTACTCCTACAATGAGCAGTTCTTC. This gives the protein CASSPTEYSYNEQFF.

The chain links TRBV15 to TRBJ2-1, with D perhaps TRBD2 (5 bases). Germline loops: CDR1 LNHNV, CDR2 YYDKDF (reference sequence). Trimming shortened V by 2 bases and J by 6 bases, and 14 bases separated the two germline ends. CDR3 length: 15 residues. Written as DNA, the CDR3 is TGTGCCACCAGCAGACGTACGTTAGCGCTCAATGAGCAGTTCTTC. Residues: CATSRRTLALNEQFF. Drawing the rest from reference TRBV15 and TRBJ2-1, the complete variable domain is DAMVIQNPRYQVTQFGKPVTLSCSQTLNHNVMYWYQQKSSQAPKLLFHYYDKDFNNEADTPDNFQSRRPNTSFCFLDIRSPGLGDTAMYLCATSRRTLALNEQFFGPGTRLTVL.

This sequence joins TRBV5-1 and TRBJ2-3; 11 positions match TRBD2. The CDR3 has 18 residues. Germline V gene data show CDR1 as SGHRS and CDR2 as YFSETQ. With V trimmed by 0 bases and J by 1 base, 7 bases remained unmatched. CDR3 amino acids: CASSLVLAGGSGTDTQYF. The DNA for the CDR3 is TGCGCCAGCAGCTTGGTTCTAGCGGGAGGTAGCGGCACAGATACGCAGTATTTT.

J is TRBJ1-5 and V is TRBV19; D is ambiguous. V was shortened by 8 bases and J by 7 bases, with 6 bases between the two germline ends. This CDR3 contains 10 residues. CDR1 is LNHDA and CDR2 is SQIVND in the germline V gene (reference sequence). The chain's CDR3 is CASFIQPQHF. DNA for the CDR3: TGTGCCAGTTTTATACAGCCCCAGCATTTT.

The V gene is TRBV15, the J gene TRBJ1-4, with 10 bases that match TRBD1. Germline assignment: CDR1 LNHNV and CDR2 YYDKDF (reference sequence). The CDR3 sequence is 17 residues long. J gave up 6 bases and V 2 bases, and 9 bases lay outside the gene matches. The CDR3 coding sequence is TGTGCCACCAGCAGAAAAGGCCGTGGGACAGGGGATGAAAAACTGTTTTTT. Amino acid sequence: CATSRKGRGTGDEKLFF.

The CDR3 sequence is CASSPWSSYEQYF. The CDR3, as DNA: TGTGCCAGCTCACCCTGGAGCTCCTACGAGCAGTACTTC. The rearrangement links TRBV18 to TRBJ2-7; D is unclear. The CDR3 totals 13 residues. V gave up 3 bases and J gave up 0 bases, with 6 bases separating them. Germline V gives CDR1 KGHSH, CDR2 LQKENI.